Given below is one TCR beta chain in context. Its specificity is unknown. The sample originates from a study of cytomegalovirus exposure and HLA in healthy donors. Vbeta (60) and Jbeta (13) primers were used in the PCR. Clones were sequenced by immunoSEQ multiplex PCR, and TCRdb holds only the in-frame ones, with some missing. This table has around 150,000 clones, about 9.1% appearing once. General study points: Most subjects' HLA-A and HLA-B alleles were reportedly predicted from TCR beta sequences.

Germline V gene data show CDR1 as SGHNT and CDR2 as YYREEE (reference sequence). Trimming took off 7 bases at V and 5 bases at J, with 16 bases between the two ends. This CDR3 contains 13 residues. This TCR derives from a woman between 35 and 50 years old in good health and CMV-seropositive. The chain uses TRBV5-4 and TRBJ2-7; D possibly corresponds to TRBD2 (6 bases). Material: PBMCs. CDR3 sequence reads: CASSRQGGHEQYF. The CDR3 bases are TGTGCCAGCTCCCGCCAGGGAGGTCACGAGCAGTACTTC.